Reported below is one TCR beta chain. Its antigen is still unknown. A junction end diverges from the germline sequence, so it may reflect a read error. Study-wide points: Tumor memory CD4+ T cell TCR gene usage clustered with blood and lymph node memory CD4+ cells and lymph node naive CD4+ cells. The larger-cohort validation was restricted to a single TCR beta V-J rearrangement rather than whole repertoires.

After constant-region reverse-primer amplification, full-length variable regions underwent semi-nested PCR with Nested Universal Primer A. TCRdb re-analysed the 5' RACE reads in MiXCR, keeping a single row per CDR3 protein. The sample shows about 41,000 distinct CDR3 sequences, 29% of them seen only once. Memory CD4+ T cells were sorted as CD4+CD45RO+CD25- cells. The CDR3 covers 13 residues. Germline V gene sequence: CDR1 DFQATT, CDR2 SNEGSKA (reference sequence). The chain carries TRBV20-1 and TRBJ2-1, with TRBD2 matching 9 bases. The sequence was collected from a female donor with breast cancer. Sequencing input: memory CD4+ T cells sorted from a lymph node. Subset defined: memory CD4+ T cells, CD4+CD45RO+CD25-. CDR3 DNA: TGCAGTGCTAAGACTAGCGGCTACAATGGGCAGTTCTTC. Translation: CSAKTSGYNGQFF.